These 13 T cell receptor beta chains were all obtained from the same sample, sequenced in a study of T cells in Graves' hyperthyroidism and ophthalmopathy. The source material, RNA transcripts, was used to amplify TCR beta CDR3 regions. When the TCR CDR3 underwent first-round RT-PCR, the HTBI primer set was used. TCRdb fed the multiplex PCR reads into MiXCR, producing one record per CDR3 protein. The table has hundreds of thousands of distinct CDR3 sequences, approximately 14% seen once. Material: blood. Receptor source: a woman in her thirties or forties with Graves' ophthalmopathy.

For this clonotype: A clone one base away is much larger, so this may be a read error. This rearrangement joins TRBV30 to TRBJ1-1, with D uncertain. The V gene lost 0 bases and the J gene lost 8 bases, with 7 bases spanning the gap. The germline CDR1 and CDR2 sequences are GTSNPN and SVGIG (reference sequence). This CDR3 region has 11 residues. CDR3 sequence: CAWSVRREAFF. CDR3 DNA sequence: TGTGCCTGGAGTGTTCGGAGGGAAGCTTTCTTT.

The chain joins TRBV5-1 to TRBJ2-7, with TRBD1 matching over 9 bases. There are 16 residues in the CDR3. Germline V gene lookup returns CDR1 SGHRS and CDR2 YFSETQ. J gave up 5 bases and V 0 bases, and 9 bases lay outside the gene matches. DNA for the CDR3: TGCGCCAGCAGCTTGGGGGGTTCCGGGACAGGGAACGAGCAGTACTTC. The encoded protein is CASSLGGSGTGNEQYF.

The table lists this clonotype with many counts. The chain uses TRBV12-3 or TRBV12-4 and TRBJ2-5; 8 bases agree with TRBD2. This CDR3 comprises 14 residues. V gave up 9 bases and J gave up 3 bases; unmatched junction bases: 9. The CDR3 DNA follows: TGTGCCAGTAGAAGGACTAGCAATAAAGAGACCCAGTACTTC. It codes for CASRRTSNKETQYF.

The chain has TRBV10-1 and TRBJ2-3; the D is unclear. This CDR3 spans 14 amino acids. Germline V gene data show CDR1 as WNHNN and CDR2 as SYGVQD (reference sequence). Trimming took 10 bases from V and 3 from J, leaving 17 bases between them. CDR3 sequence reads: CAIFPAISTDTQYF. CDR3 bases: TGCGCCATCTTCCCCGCCATCTCAACAGATACGCAGTATTTT.

To note about this clonotype: A clone one base away is much larger, so this may be a read error. The rearrangement links TRBV20-1 to TRBJ2-7; D unclear. V was shortened by 3 bases and J by 3 bases, with 6 bases between the two germline ends. Germline lookup yields CDR1 DFQATT and CDR2 SNEGSKA (reference sequence). This CDR3 has 11 residues. The CDR3 DNA follows: TGCAGTGCTAGTGGGAACTACGAGCAGTACTTC. Its protein product is CSASGNYEQYF.

At least ten counts were recorded for this clonotype. This chain links TRBV28 with TRBJ2-7, with TRBD1 matching 9 bases. Germline V CDR1 and CDR2: MDHEN, SYDVKM. CDR3 length: 14 residues. J was trimmed by 4 bases and V by 6 bases; bases with no gene match: 7. CDR3 sequence: CASSHRGRGYEQYF. For the CDR3, the DNA is TGTGCCAGCAGCCACAGGGGGCGGGGGTACGAGCAGTACTTC.

This clonotype was recorded at least ten times. The junction differs from germline at one of its ends, possibly a read error. The J gene is TRBJ1-1, the V gene TRBV19, with D unclear. Germline assignment: CDR1 LNHDA and CDR2 SQIVND (reference sequence). There are 10 residues in the CDR3. CDR3 bases: TGCAGCAATCACGGACCTGAAGCTTTCTTT. It codes for CSNHGPEAFF. Full variable domain (remainder filled in from reference TRBV19 and TRBJ1-1): DGGITQSPKYLFRKEGQNVTLSCEQNLNHDAMYWYRQDPGQGLRLIYYSQIVNDFQKGDIAEGYSVSREKKESFPLTVTSAQKNPTAFYLCSNHGPEAFFGQGTRLTVV.

This clonotype has a count of ten or more. The chain carries TRBV7-3 and TRBJ1-1, with a tentative D call TRBD1 (5 bases). The ends were cut back, 5 bases at V and 0 bases at J, with 16 bases in the middle. The germline V gene has CDR1 SGHTA and CDR2 FQGTGA. There are 16 residues in the CDR3. DNA of the CDR3: TGTGCCAGCAGCACGGGACCAATCGAGATGAACACTGAAGCTTTCTTT. Protein: CASSTGPIEMNTEAFF.

A few counts support this clonotype. The chain joins TRBV20-1 to TRBJ2-7, with D maybe TRBD1 (5 bases). The CDR3 totals 13 residues. Per germline, CDR1 DFQATT and CDR2 SNEGSKA (reference sequence). Trimming left V 6 bases short and J 0 bases short, with 12 bases between. CDR3 sequence (DNA): TGCAGTGCCCCGGACATGAGCTCCTACGAGCAGTACTTC. Translated, it gives CSAPDMSSYEQYF.

This chain connects TRBV19 to TRBJ1-1; perhaps TRBD1 as D (5 bases). V was pared by 1 base and J by 7 bases, with 10 bases between. The CDR3 runs to 13 residues. The V gene's germline CDR1 is LNHDA and CDR2 SQIVND (reference sequence). The CDR3 DNA is TGTGCCAGTAGTATAGTTTGGGGGGATGAAGCTTTCTTT. Its protein product is CASSIVWGDEAFF.

This clonotype has at least ten counts. This chain connects TRBV19 to TRBJ1-1; TRBD1 aligns across 8 bases. Germline V gives CDR1 LNHDA, CDR2 SQIVND (reference sequence). The ends lost 3 bases at V and 5 bases at J; junction bases unmatched: 2. The CDR3 is made up of 13 amino acids. Here the CDR3 reads CASSMDRDTEAFF. Written as DNA, the CDR3 is TGTGCCAGTAGTATGGACAGGGATACTGAAGCTTTCTTT.

The chain links TRBV20-1 to TRBJ1-6, with D possibly matching TRBD1 (6 bases). From germline, CDR1 is DFQATT and CDR2 SNEGSKA (reference sequence). The CDR3 contains 17 residues. V was cut by 6 bases and J by 0 bases, with 18 bases left in between. As DNA, the CDR3 is TGCAGTGCCAAGGATTCAGGGGCCAGCTCCTATAATTCACCCCTCCACTTT. Residues: CSAKDSGASSYNSPLHF.

This clonotype has only a few counts. The rearrangement links TRBV12-3 or TRBV12-4 to TRBJ2-5, with 8 bases fitting TRBD2. Trimming removed 8 bases from V and 1 base from J; junction bases left unmatched: 9. The CDR3 extends over 15 amino acids. The CDR3 DNA reads TGTGCCAGCGGGAGGGGACTAGGGGGCCAAGAGACCCAGTACTTC. Translated: CASGRGLGGQETQYF.